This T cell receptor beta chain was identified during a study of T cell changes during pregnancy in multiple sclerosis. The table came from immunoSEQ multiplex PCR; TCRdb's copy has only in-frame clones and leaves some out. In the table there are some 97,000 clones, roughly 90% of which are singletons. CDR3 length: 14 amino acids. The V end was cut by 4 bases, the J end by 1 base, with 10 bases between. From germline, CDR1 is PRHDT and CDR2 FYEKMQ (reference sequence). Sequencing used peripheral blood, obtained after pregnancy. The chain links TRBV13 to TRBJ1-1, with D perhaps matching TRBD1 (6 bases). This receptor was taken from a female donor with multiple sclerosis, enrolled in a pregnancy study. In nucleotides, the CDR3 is TGTGCCAGCAGCTCCCGGACAGAGAACACTGAAGCTTTCTTT. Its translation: CASSSRTENTEAFF.